This T cell receptor beta chain was captured by sequencing in a study of CD8 T cells in Susac syndrome. The T cells that were sequenced for TCR beta were CD8+ and CD4+ cells from blood. RNA, at about 0.5 to 1 ug, was reverse transcribed with random hexamers. Multiplex PCR with immunoSEQ amplified the TCR beta CDR3 across 54 Vbeta and 13 Jbeta. TCRdb reprocessed the immunoSEQ multiplex PCR reads with MiXCR, giving one entry per CDR3 protein. The sample lists a few hundred thousand distinct CDR3 sequences, nearly 97% occurring once. Sample: CD4+ T cells from PBMCs. The clonotype comes from a human donor with multiple sclerosis.

The CDR3 region has the DNA TGTGCCAGCAGCGGAGGCCGACAGGCAACCTACGAGCAGTACTTC. This encodes CASSGGRQATYEQYF. This chain uses TRBV7-9 with TRBJ2-7; TRBD1 is a possible D gene (6 bases). The V gene lost 5 bases and the J gene lost 2 bases, with 16 bases spanning the gap. Germline CDR1 is SEHNR and CDR2 is FQNEAQ (reference sequence). This CDR3 region has 15 residues.